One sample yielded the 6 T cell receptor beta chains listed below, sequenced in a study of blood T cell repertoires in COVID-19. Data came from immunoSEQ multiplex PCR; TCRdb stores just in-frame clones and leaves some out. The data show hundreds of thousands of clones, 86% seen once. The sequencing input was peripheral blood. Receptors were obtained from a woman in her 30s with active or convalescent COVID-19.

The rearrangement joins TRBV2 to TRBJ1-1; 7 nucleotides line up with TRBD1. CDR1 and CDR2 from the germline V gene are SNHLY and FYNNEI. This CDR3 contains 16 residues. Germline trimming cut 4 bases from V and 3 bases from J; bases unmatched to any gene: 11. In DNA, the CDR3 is TGTGCCAGCAGTGTTATGGAACGGCAGGGGGACACTGAAGCTTTCTTT. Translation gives CASSVMERQGDTEAFF.

The CDR3 protein is CASSEGDRGMYEKLFF. CDR3 DNA: TGTGCCAGCAGTGAGGGTGACAGGGGGATGTATGAAAAACTGTTTTTT. This chain joins TRBV2 and TRBJ1-4; 9 bases line up with TRBD1. V gave up 3 bases and J gave up 6 bases; unmatched junction bases: 8. The CDR3 consists of 16 residues. Germline CDR1 and CDR2: SNHLY and FYNNEI.

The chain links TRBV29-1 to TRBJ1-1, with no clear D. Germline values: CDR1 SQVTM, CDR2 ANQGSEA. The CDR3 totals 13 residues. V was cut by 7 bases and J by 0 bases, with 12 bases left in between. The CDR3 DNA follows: TGCAGCGCCCTGTTTAGTTTGAACACTGAAGCTTTCTTT. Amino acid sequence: CSALFSLNTEAFF.

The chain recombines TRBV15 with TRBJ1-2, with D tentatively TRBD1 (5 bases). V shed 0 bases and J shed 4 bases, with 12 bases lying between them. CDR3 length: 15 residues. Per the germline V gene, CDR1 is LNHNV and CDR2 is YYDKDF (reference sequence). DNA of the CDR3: TGTGCCACCAGCAGAGAAGGGGCAGTTGTCTATGGCTACACCTTC. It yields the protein CATSREGAVVYGYTF.

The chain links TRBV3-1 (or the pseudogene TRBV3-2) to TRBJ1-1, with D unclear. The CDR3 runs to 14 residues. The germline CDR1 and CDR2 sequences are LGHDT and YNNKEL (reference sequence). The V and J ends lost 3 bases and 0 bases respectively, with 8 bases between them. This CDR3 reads CASSQLGVNTEAFF. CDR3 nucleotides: TGTGCCAGCAGCCAGCTCGGGGTGAACACTGAAGCTTTCTTT.

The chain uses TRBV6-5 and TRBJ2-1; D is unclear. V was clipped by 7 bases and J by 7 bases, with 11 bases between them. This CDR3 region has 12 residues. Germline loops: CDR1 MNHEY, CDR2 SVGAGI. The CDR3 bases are TGTGCCAGCAAAGGAGCGAGGAATGAGCAGTTCTTC. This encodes CASKGARNEQFF.